Listed below are T cell receptor beta chains from one sample, sequenced in a study of blood T cell repertoires in COVID-19. The method was immunoSEQ multiplex PCR; TCRdb's version includes in-frame clones alone and lacks a portion of them. Counted here are 57,000 or so clones, around 85% occurring once; the ten biggest clones make up about a fifth. The specimen sequenced was peripheral blood. The receptors originated from a woman aged 80 or over with active or convalescent COVID-19. CDR3s include the opening cysteine and the closing phenylalanine or tryptophan. Fields, in order: D gene, J gene, V gene, clone size, CDR3 length, CDR3 protein, CDR3 DNA. A D gene is named only where the DNA matches it firmly. The size entry is marked missing in some rows and otherwise reads once, few, many or a size class.

d_gene: TRBD1; j_gene: TRBJ1-3; v_gene: TRBV5-4; abundance: -; len: 14; CDR3aa: CASRDRAGGNTIYF; CDR3nt: TGTGCCAGCAGGGACAGGGCCGGAGGGAACACCATATATTTT
d_gene: TRBD1; j_gene: TRBJ2-7; v_gene: TRBV18; abundance: -; len: 15; CDR3aa: CASSPGQGPSYEQYF; CDR3nt: TGTGCCAGCTCACCGGGACAGGGGCCTTCCTACGAGCAGTACTTC
d_gene: TRBD1; j_gene: TRBJ1-1; v_gene: TRBV7-9; abundance: -; len: 13; CDR3aa: CASSPGTGVQAFF; CDR3nt: TGTGCCAGCAGCCCGGGGACAGGGGTTCAAGCTTTCTTT
d_gene: -; j_gene: TRBJ2-7; v_gene: TRBV6-5; abundance: -; len: 13; CDR3aa: CASSHRSNYEQYF; CDR3nt: TGTGCCAGCAGTCACCGTTCTAATTACGAGCAGTACTTC
d_gene: -; j_gene: TRBJ1-2; v_gene: TRBV19; abundance: -; len: 15; CDR3aa: CASHSRPRVNYGYTF; CDR3nt: TGTGCCAGTCATTCGCGGCCCCGGGTAAACTATGGCTACACCTTC
d_gene: TRBD1; j_gene: TRBJ2-7; v_gene: TRBV7-9; abundance: many; len: 14; CDR3aa: CASSLTGVTYEQYF; CDR3nt: TGTGCCAGCAGCTTGACAGGGGTCACCTACGAGCAGTACTTC
d_gene: -; j_gene: TRBJ1-4; v_gene: TRBV6-1; abundance: -; len: 13; CDR3aa: CASSEARVEKLFF; CDR3nt: TGTGCCAGCAGTGAAGCGCGGGTCGAAAAACTGTTTTTT
d_gene: -; j_gene: TRBJ2-6; v_gene: TRBV4-1; abundance: few; len: 14; CDR3aa: CASSHRAGANVLTF; CDR3nt: TGCGCCAGCAGCCACAGGGCTGGGGCCAACGTCCTGACTTTC
d_gene: -; j_gene: TRBJ1-1; v_gene: TRBV10-1; abundance: -; len: 13; CDR3aa: CASSPTVNTEAFF; CDR3nt: TGCGCCAGCAGCCCGACTGTGAACACTGAAGCTTTCTTT
d_gene: -; j_gene: TRBJ1-1; v_gene: TRBV19; abundance: -; len: 17; CDR3aa: CASSIGVRELMNTEAFF; CDR3nt: TGTGCCAGTAGTATCGGTGTCAGGGAATTAATGAACACTGAAGCTTTCTTT
d_gene: TRBD1; j_gene: TRBJ2-7; v_gene: TRBV18; abundance: -; len: 16; CDR3aa: CASSPTAGTGIVEQYF; CDR3nt: TGTGCCAGCTCACCAACGGCCGGGACAGGGATTGTCGAGCAGTACTTC
d_gene: -; j_gene: TRBJ2-1; v_gene: TRBV24-1; abundance: -; len: 16; CDR3aa: CATSKGGDLLKNEQFF; CDR3nt: TGTGCCACCAGCAAAGGGGGGGATTTACTCAAGAATGAGCAGTTCTTC
d_gene: -; j_gene: TRBJ1-6; v_gene: TRBV27; abundance: few; len: 14; CDR3aa: CASRTGIHNSPLHF; CDR3nt: TGTGCCAGCAGGACAGGTATCCATAATTCACCCCTCCACTTT
d_gene: TRBD1; j_gene: TRBJ2-5; v_gene: TRBV5-1; abundance: -; len: 13; CDR3aa: CASTRGQGETQYF; CDR3nt: TGCGCCAGCACCCGAGGACAGGGAGAGACCCAGTACTTC
d_gene: TRBD1; j_gene: TRBJ1-1; v_gene: TRBV5-1; abundance: few; len: 15; CDR3aa: CASSLNIGTATEAFF; CDR3nt: TGCGCCAGCAGCTTAAACATAGGGACAGCCACTGAAGCTTTCTTT
d_gene: TRBD1; j_gene: TRBJ1-3; v_gene: TRBV18; abundance: -; len: 16; CDR3aa: CASSPNRGSSGNTIYF; CDR3nt: TGTGCCAGCTCACCTAACAGGGGTTCCTCTGGAAACACCATATATTTT
d_gene: TRBD2; j_gene: TRBJ2-3; v_gene: TRBV2; abundance: -; len: 16; CDR3aa: CASRPLAGGPSDTQYF; CDR3nt: TGTGCCAGCAGGCCCCTAGCGGGGGGGCCCTCAGATACGCAGTATTTT
d_gene: TRBD1; j_gene: TRBJ2-7; v_gene: TRBV9; abundance: -; len: 14; CDR3aa: CASSAGTGAREQYF; CDR3nt: TGTGCCAGCAGCGCAGGGACAGGAGCGAGGGAGCAGTACTTC
d_gene: TRBD1; j_gene: TRBJ1-2; v_gene: TRBV4-1; abundance: -; len: 17; CDR3aa: CASSQKQNRGANYGYTF; CDR3nt: TGCGCCAGCAGCCAAAAACAAAACAGGGGGGCTAACTATGGCTACACCTTC
d_gene: TRBD1; j_gene: TRBJ1-5; v_gene: TRBV5-4; abundance: -; len: 14; CDR3aa: CASSLDRALQPQHF; CDR3nt: TGTGCCAGCAGCCTTGACAGGGCCCTGCAGCCCCAGCATTTT
d_gene: TRBD1; j_gene: TRBJ1-5; v_gene: TRBV2; abundance: once; len: 15; CDR3aa: CASNLGQGAGQPQHF; CDR3nt: TGTGCCAGCAACCTGGGACAGGGGGCCGGTCAGCCCCAGCATTTT
d_gene: -; j_gene: TRBJ2-5; v_gene: TRBV5-1; abundance: -; len: 13; CDR3aa: CASSTARLETQYF; CDR3nt: TGCGCCAGCAGCACCGCCCGGTTGGAGACCCAGTACTTC
d_gene: -; j_gene: TRBJ1-5; v_gene: TRBV5-4; abundance: many; len: 14; CDR3aa: CASSLRTENQPQHF; CDR3nt: TGTGCCAGCAGCTTAAGGACAGAGAATCAGCCCCAGCATTTT
d_gene: -; j_gene: TRBJ1-5; v_gene: TRBV2; abundance: -; len: 14; CDR3aa: CASSDSFSNQPQHF; CDR3nt: TGTGCCAGCAGTGACAGTTTTAGCAATCAGCCCCAGCATTTT
d_gene: -; j_gene: TRBJ1-6; v_gene: TRBV7-2; abundance: -; len: 15; CDR3aa: CASSLVTAAKSPLHF; CDR3nt: TGTGCCAGCAGCTTAGTGACAGCAGCTAAGTCACCCCTCCACTTT
d_gene: TRBD1; j_gene: TRBJ1-4; v_gene: TRBV2; abundance: once; len: 14; CDR3aa: CASREQGPNEKLFF; CDR3nt: TGTGCCAGCAGAGAACAGGGGCCTAATGAAAAACTGTTTTTT
d_gene: -; j_gene: TRBJ1-1; v_gene: TRBV2; abundance: -; len: 16; CDR3aa: CASTGTQAQISTEAFF; CDR3nt: TGTGCCAGCACCGGGACACAAGCACAGATTTCCACTGAAGCTTTCTTT
d_gene: -; j_gene: TRBJ2-3; v_gene: TRBV5-5; abundance: -; len: 16; CDR3aa: CASSLEQILSTDTQYF; CDR3nt: TGTGCCAGCAGCTTGGAACAGATTCTTAGCACAGATACGCAGTATTTT
d_gene: TRBD1; j_gene: TRBJ2-2; v_gene: TRBV24-1; abundance: many; len: 17; CDR3aa: CATSDPTGGGYTGELFF; CDR3nt: TGTGCCACCAGTGACCCGACAGGGGGCGGTTACACCGGGGAGCTGTTTTTT
d_gene: TRBD1; j_gene: TRBJ2-5; v_gene: TRBV11-2; abundance: -; len: 15; CDR3aa: CASSLGMGQQETQYF; CDR3nt: TGTGCCAGCAGCTTAGGGATGGGACAGCAAGAGACCCAGTACTTC
d_gene: -; j_gene: TRBJ2-6; v_gene: TRBV19; abundance: -; len: 16; CDR3aa: CASTSNIRSGANVLTF; CDR3nt: TGTGCCAGTACCTCGAACATCAGATCTGGGGCCAACGTCCTGACTTTC
d_gene: -; j_gene: TRBJ1-2; v_gene: TRBV2; abundance: -; len: 13; CDR3aa: CASSKDSNYGYTF; CDR3nt: TGTGCCAGCAGTAAGGACTCGAACTATGGCTACACCTTC
d_gene: -; j_gene: TRBJ1-1; v_gene: TRBV5-5; abundance: few; len: 15; CDR3aa: CASSLERGSRTEAFF; CDR3nt: TGTGCCAGCAGCTTGGAAAGGGGGAGTCGCACTGAAGCTTTCTTT
d_gene: TRBD1; j_gene: TRBJ2-3; v_gene: TRBV5-1; abundance: -; len: 14; CDR3aa: CASIPGQSTDTQYF; CDR3nt: TGCGCCAGCATCCCGGGACAGAGCACAGATACGCAGTATTTT
d_gene: TRBD1; j_gene: TRBJ1-2; v_gene: TRBV6-5; abundance: -; len: 13; CDR3aa: CASSQDRDYGYTF; CDR3nt: TGTGCCAGCAGTCAGGACAGGGACTATGGCTACACCTTC
d_gene: -; j_gene: TRBJ1-2; v_gene: TRBV7-8; abundance: -; len: 13; CDR3aa: CASSGQSGSGYTF; CDR3nt: TGTGCCAGCAGCGGTCAGTCGGGGAGTGGCTACACCTTC
d_gene: TRBD1; j_gene: TRBJ2-1; v_gene: TRBV2; abundance: -; len: 15; CDR3aa: CASSSQPGQNNEQFF; CDR3nt: TGTGCCAGCAGTTCCCAACCGGGACAGAACAATGAGCAGTTCTTC
d_gene: TRBD1; j_gene: TRBJ2-3; v_gene: TRBV19; abundance: -; len: 16; CDR3aa: CASSTIHRGGTDTQYF; CDR3nt: TGTGCCAGTAGTACCATCCACAGGGGGGGCACAGATACGCAGTATTTT
d_gene: TRBD1; j_gene: TRBJ2-7; v_gene: TRBV5-1; abundance: -; len: 15; CDR3aa: CASSPDRASFGEQYF; CDR3nt: TGCGCCAGCAGCCCGGACAGGGCCTCGTTTGGCGAGCAGTACTTC
d_gene: -; j_gene: TRBJ1-6; v_gene: TRBV23-1; abundance: -; len: 18; CDR3aa: CASTPGGRGVRSNSPLHF; CDR3nt: TGCGCCAGCACCCCGGGGGGGAGGGGGGTACGCTCTAATTCACCCCTCCACTTT
d_gene: TRBD2; j_gene: TRBJ2-1; v_gene: TRBV6-1; abundance: once; len: 15; CDR3aa: CASSETAGGPDEQFF; CDR3nt: TGTGCCAGCAGTGAAACAGCGGGGGGGCCTGATGAGCAGTTCTTC
d_gene: TRBD1; j_gene: TRBJ2-7; v_gene: TRBV10-3; abundance: -; len: 14; CDR3aa: CAISPGQGLDEQYF; CDR3nt: TGTGCCATCAGTCCCGGACAGGGTCTCGACGAGCAGTACTTC
d_gene: TRBD1; j_gene: TRBJ1-2; v_gene: TRBV6-5; abundance: few; len: 14; CDR3aa: CATGQGLANYGYTF; CDR3nt: TGTGCCACCGGACAGGGACTCGCTAACTATGGCTACACCTTC
d_gene: TRBD1; j_gene: TRBJ2-5; v_gene: TRBV7-9; abundance: -; len: 13; CDR3aa: CASSPTGRETQYF; CDR3nt: TGTGCCAGCAGCCCGACAGGGAGAGAGACCCAGTACTTC
d_gene: TRBD1; j_gene: TRBJ1-2; v_gene: TRBV3-1/TRBV3-2; abundance: -; len: 16; CDR3aa: CASSQVGTGASYGYTF; CDR3nt: TGTGCCAGCAGCCAAGTAGGGACAGGGGCCAGCTATGGCTACACCTTC
d_gene: TRBD1; j_gene: TRBJ2-2; v_gene: TRBV4-1; abundance: few; len: 17; CDR3aa: CASSHQGRQGNTGELFF; CDR3nt: TGCGCCAGCAGCCACCAAGGGCGACAGGGGAACACCGGGGAGCTGTTTTTT
d_gene: -; j_gene: TRBJ2-7; v_gene: TRBV11-3; abundance: -; len: 12; CDR3aa: CASSSSSYEQYF; CDR3nt: TGTGCCAGCAGCTCCTCTTCCTACGAGCAGTACTTC
d_gene: TRBD1; j_gene: TRBJ2-5; v_gene: TRBV19; abundance: -; len: 15; CDR3aa: CASAFQGDSQETQYF; CDR3nt: TGTGCCAGTGCGTTCCAGGGGGACAGCCAAGAGACCCAGTACTTC
d_gene: TRBD1; j_gene: TRBJ2-6; v_gene: TRBV19; abundance: -; len: 18; CDR3aa: CASRKGQGQFSGANVLTF; CDR3nt: TGTGCCAGTAGAAAGGGACAGGGACAATTCTCTGGGGCCAACGTCCTGACTTTC
d_gene: TRBD2; j_gene: TRBJ2-2; v_gene: TRBV2; abundance: -; len: 15; CDR3aa: CASRGTSGDTGELFF; CDR3nt: TGTGCCAGCCGGGGGACTAGCGGCGACACCGGGGAGCTGTTTTTT